The sequence of this T cell receptor (beta chain) was determined in a study of cytotoxic CD8 clonotypes in ibrutinib-treated CLL. Study summary: Productive templates averaged approximately 250,000 per sample, and productive rearrangements 85,000 to 95,000. Study-wide results and caveats: There were few public clonotypes, and on treatment they contracted or stayed stable.

As to this clone: Its cognate antigen is unknown.

Clones were read by immunoSEQ multiplex PCR, and TCRdb kept only the in-frame ones, dropping some. The data contain around 25,000 clones, 55% to 70% of them singletons. The germline V and J ends were trimmed by 7 bases and 5 bases, with 24 bases remaining between them. CDR1 and CDR2 from the germline V gene are SGHAT and FQNNGV. This CDR3 is built from 16 residues. The specimen was PBMCs, collected at disease progression, from a patient treated with ibrutinib. The receptor was derived from a human donor with chronic lymphocytic leukemia. The chain combines TRBV11-2 with TRBJ2-7; D may be TRBD1 (6 bases). In DNA, the CDR3 is TGTGCCAGCACCCAACTGGGAACAGGGCGATCCCACGAGCAGTACTTC. This sequence encodes CASTQLGTGRSHEQYF.